The clone carrying this TCR beta chain was found many times. The TCR beta CDR3 regions underwent amplification using RNA transcripts as the source. First-round RT-PCR with HTBI primers amplified the TCR CDR3 region. TCRdb re-called the multiplex PCR reads through MiXCR, storing one row per CDR3 protein. The data contain hundreds of thousands of distinct CDR3 sequences, 13% of them singletons. Hyperthyroidism in the patients, aged 18 to 65, was newly diagnosed and under 2 months in duration. Each diagnosis was grounded in clinical symptoms, serum thyroxine and TRAb, thyroid ultrasound, and orbital computed tomography. This CDR3 has 18 residues. Trimming shortened V by 0 bases and J by 0 bases, and 16 bases separated the two germline ends. The germline V gene encodes CDR1 MNHEY and CDR2 SVGEGT. The data were obtained in a study of T cells in Graves' hyperthyroidism and ophthalmopathy.

This chain connects TRBV6-2 or TRBV6-3 to TRBJ2-3, with a tentative D call TRBD2 (5 bases). Sequencing was performed on blood. The clonotype was recovered from a woman aged 18-29 years with Graves' hyperthyroidism. CDR3: CASSYSPPAVSSTDTQYF. The CDR3 nucleotides are TGTGCCAGCAGTTACTCCCCACCAGCGGTCTCTAGCACAGATACGCAGTATTTT.